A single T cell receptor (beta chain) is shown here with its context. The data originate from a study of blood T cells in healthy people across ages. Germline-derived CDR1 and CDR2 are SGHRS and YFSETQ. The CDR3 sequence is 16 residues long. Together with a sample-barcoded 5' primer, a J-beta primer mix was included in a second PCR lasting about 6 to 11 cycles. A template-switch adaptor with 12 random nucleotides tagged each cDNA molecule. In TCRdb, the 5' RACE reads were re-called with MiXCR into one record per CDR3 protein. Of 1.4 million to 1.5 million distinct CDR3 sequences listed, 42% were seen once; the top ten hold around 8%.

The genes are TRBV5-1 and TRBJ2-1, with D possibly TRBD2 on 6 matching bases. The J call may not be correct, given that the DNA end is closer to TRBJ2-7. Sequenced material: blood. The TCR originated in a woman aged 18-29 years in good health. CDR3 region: CASRQGTSSSYNEQYF. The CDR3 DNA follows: TGCGCCAGCAGACAAGGGACTTCAAGCTCCTACAATGAGCAGTACTTC.